Below, 32 T cell receptor beta chains from the same sample are listed, as sequenced in a study of blood T cell repertoires in COVID-19. Repertoires were generated with immunoSEQ multiplex PCR, while TCRdb's copy carries only in-frame clones and drops some. The sample includes 110,000 or so clones, roughly four fifths of them seen just once. The specimen sequenced was peripheral blood. The receptors come from a human donor in a cohort sampled during active COVID-19.

V usage is TRBV3-1 (or the pseudogene TRBV3-2) and J usage is TRBJ1-2; unclear D gene. Germline CDR1 and CDR2: LGHDT and YNNKEL (reference sequence). Trimming shortened V by 0 bases and J by 2 bases, and 7 bases separated the two germline ends. There are 14 residues in the CDR3. In DNA form, the CDR3 reads TGTGCCAGCAGCCAAGATCCCGGGAACTATGGCTACACCTTC. Translated: CASSQDPGNYGYTF.

V is TRBV2 and J is TRBJ1-2; no firm D call. This CDR3 comprises 13 residues. Trimming removed 3 bases at V and 4 bases at J, with 9 bases between. Germline V gene lookup returns CDR1 SNHLY and CDR2 FYNNEI. CDR3 in amino acids: CASSDRQVYGYTF. As DNA, the CDR3 is TGTGCCAGCAGTGATAGGCAGGTCTATGGCTACACCTTC.

V is TRBV10-3 and J is TRBJ1-2; D might be TRBD1 (6 bases). CDR1 and CDR2 (germline): ENHRY, SYGVKD. There are 14 residues in the CDR3. Trimming removed 4 bases at V and 6 bases at J, with 15 bases between. CDR3 amino acids: CAISGSSGVDGYTF. The CDR3 DNA sequence: TGTGCCATCAGTGGTAGTTCAGGGGTAGATGGCTACACCTTC.

This rearrangement joins TRBV15 to TRBJ1-4; TRBD1 might be the D (5 bases). CDR1 LNHNV and CDR2 YYDKDF come from the germline V gene (reference sequence). With 5 bases removed from V and 2 bases from J, the gap between germline ends came to 12 bases. The CDR3 is made up of 15 amino acids. CDR3 region: CATSPGGFTNEKLFF. The CDR3 nucleotides read TGTGCCACCAGCCCCGGGGGTTTTACTAATGAAAAACTGTTTTTT.

This sequence joins TRBV5-1 and TRBJ2-5; the match to TRBD2 covers 9 bases. V dropped 0 bases and J dropped 4; count of bases not matched to a gene: 4. The CDR3 consists of 15 residues. CDR1 is SGHRS and CDR2 is YFSETQ in the germline V gene. As DNA, the CDR3 is TGCGCCAGCAGCTTGGTCCCAGCGGGGGGAGAGACCCAGTACTTC. It codes for CASSLVPAGGETQYF. The full variable domain, in which reference TRBV5-1 and TRBJ2-5 provide the parts outside the CDR3, is KAGVTQTPRYLIKTRGQQVTLSCSPISGHRSVSWYQQTPGQGLQFLFEYFSETQRNKGNFPGRFSGRQFSNSRSEMNVSTLELGDSALYLCASSLVPAGGETQYFGPGTRLLVL.

This chain joins TRBV11-2 and TRBJ1-2, with D possibly being TRBD1 (5 bases). Germline-derived CDR1 and CDR2 are SGHAT and FQNNGV. The CDR3 is 14 residues long. The V end was cut by 0 bases, the J end by 7 bases, with 12 bases between. The CDR3 region has the DNA TGTGCCAGCAGCTTAGATCTGGGGCTGGGTGGCTACACCTTC. Its translation is CASSLDLGLGGYTF.

This clone was counted a few times. The V call is TRBV7-9, the J call TRBJ2-3, with a tentative D call TRBD1 (6 bases). V lost 5 bases and J 6 bases, leaving 18 bases between the germline ends. Germline V gene lookup returns CDR1 SEHNR and CDR2 FQNEAQ (reference sequence). This CDR3 comprises 15 residues. DNA of the CDR3: TGTGCCAGCAGCCCCAGGGGTTCAGGTTTTGATACGCAGTATTTT. Residues: CASSPRGSGFDTQYF.

This clone came up once. This chain joins TRBV3-1 (or the pseudogene TRBV3-2) and TRBJ2-2; a weak D match, TRBD1 (6 bases). V lost 1 base and J lost 6, with 12 bases in between. The CDR3 runs to 15 residues. The germline CDR1 and CDR2 sequences are LGHDT and YNNKEL (reference sequence). The DNA of the CDR3 is TGTGCCAGCAGCCAAGCGACAGGTTTCTCCGGGGAGCTGTTTTTT. Translating gives CASSQATGFSGELFF.

This chain joins TRBV5-1 and TRBJ2-1; tentative D call: TRBD1 (6 bases). The germline V and J ends were trimmed by 0 bases and 12 bases, with 13 bases remaining between them. Germline-derived CDR1 and CDR2 are SGHRS and YFSETQ. This CDR3 contains 13 residues. The CDR3 coding sequence is TGCGCCAGCAGCTTGGGACAGGTCATCGGGCAGTTCTTC. Residues: CASSLGQVIGQFF.

V gene TRBV10-3 combines with J gene TRBJ1-2, with D possibly matching TRBD1 (6 bases). V was clipped by 0 bases and J by 2 bases, with 13 bases between them. The CDR3 spans 16 residues. From germline, CDR1 is ENHRY and CDR2 SYGVKD. The DNA of the CDR3 is TGTGCCATCAGTGAGTCGGGCGGGGGCCGAAACTATGGCTACACCTTC. It codes for CAISESGGGRNYGYTF.

This clone appeared once. The gene calls are TRBV5-1 and TRBJ2-1; 8 nucleotides align to TRBD1. With 0 bases clipped from V and 9 bases from J, the junction kept 8 bases outside the gene matches. CDR3 size: 15 residues. Germline assignment: CDR1 SGHRS and CDR2 YFSETQ. Here the CDR3 reads CASSLGTGPFIEQFF. DNA of the CDR3: TGCGCCAGCAGCTTGGGGACAGGGCCTTTTATTGAGCAGTTCTTC.

This clone was seen just once. This rearrangement joins TRBV18 to TRBJ2-5; the match to TRBD2 covers 8 bases. The CDR3 contains 16 residues. Germline CDR1 and CDR2: KGHSH and LQKENI. Unmatched junction bases numbered 10, after V lost 3 bases and J lost 4 bases. The CDR3 is CASSPPRGAKGETQYF. The CDR3 region has the DNA TGTGCCAGCTCACCCCCGCGGGGGGCCAAAGGAGAGACCCAGTACTTC.

Written as DNA, the CDR3 is TGTGCCAGCAGTCCGAAGGGGCTAGCGGGGTTAGAGACCCAGTACTTC. Amino acid sequence: CASSPKGLAGLETQYF. The V gene is TRBV7-9, the J gene TRBJ2-5; 9 bases fit TRBD2. CDR1 is SEHNR, CDR2 FQNEAQ, per germline (reference sequence). This CDR3 spans 16 amino acids. V lost 6 bases to trimming and J lost 4 bases; unmatched junction nucleotides: 12.

The rearrangement links TRBV24-1 to TRBJ2-2; tentatively, D is TRBD1 (5 bases). CDR1 is KGHDR, CDR2 SFDVKD, per germline. This CDR3 contains 16 residues. V gave up 4 bases and J gave up 0 bases, with 11 bases separating them. The CDR3 nucleotides read TGTGCCACCAGTGACCGTGACAGATCGAACACCGGGGAGCTGTTTTTT. It codes for CATSDRDRSNTGELFF.

The chain has TRBV2 and TRBJ2-1; 7 bases match TRBD2. Trimming cost V 3 bases and J 6 bases; bases outside gene matches: 8. The CDR3 is 15 residues long. Per germline, CDR1 SNHLY and CDR2 FYNNEI. The CDR3 sequence is CASSDFLAAINEQFF. The CDR3, as DNA: TGTGCCAGCAGTGATTTCCTAGCGGCTATCAATGAGCAGTTCTTC.

The genes are TRBV29-1 and TRBJ1-2; tentatively, D is TRBD1 (5 bases). V lost 1 base and J lost 4, with 10 bases in between. Looked up from germline, CDR1 is SQVTM and CDR2 is ANQGSEA. This CDR3 has 13 amino acids. The DNA of the CDR3 is TGCAGCGTTGAAGGAATCGGGGGCTATGGCTACACCTTC. Its translation is CSVEGIGGYGYTF. Combining the CDR3 with reference TRBV29-1 and TRBJ1-2 gives the whole variable domain SAVISQKPSRDICQRGTSLTIQCQVDSQVTMMFWYRQQPGQSLTLIATANQGSEATYESGFVIDKFPISRPNLTFSTLTVSNMSPEDSSIYLCSVEGIGGYGYTFGSGTRLTVV.

The chain joins TRBV6-2 or TRBV6-3 to TRBJ2-7, with 11 bases aligning to TRBD2. The germline gives CDR1 MNHEY, CDR2 SVGEGT. CDR3 length: 15 amino acids. Trimming cost V 1 base and J 3 bases; bases outside gene matches: 2. The chain's CDR3 is CASSYLLAGVYEQYF. In DNA form, the CDR3 reads TGTGCCAGCAGTTACTTACTAGCGGGGGTCTACGAGCAGTACTTC.

The chain carries TRBV12-3 or TRBV12-4 and TRBJ1-1, with 7 nucleotides matching TRBD1. V gave up 7 bases and J gave up 7 bases; unmatched junction bases: 3. This CDR3 is built from 11 residues. The CDR3 region is CASTRGVEAFF. The CDR3 nucleotides are TGTGCCAGCACCAGGGGGGTTGAAGCTTTCTTT.

The sample holds one count of this clone. This chain uses TRBV28 with TRBJ2-7, with D possibly being TRBD1 (5 bases). This CDR3 is 13 amino acids long. Trimming left V 2 bases short and J 6 bases short, with 11 bases between. From germline, CDR1 is MDHEN and CDR2 SYDVKM. The CDR3 reads CASSLQGTGEQYF. CDR3 nucleotide sequence: TGTGCCAGCAGTTTACAGGGAACGGGCGAGCAGTACTTC. The variable domain in full, with the rest retrieved from reference TRBV28 and TRBJ2-7, is DVKVTQSSRYLVKRTGEKVFLECVQDMDHENMFWYRQDPGLGLRLIYFSYDVKMKEKGDIPEGYSVSREKKERFSLILESASTNQTSMYLCASSLQGTGEQYFGPGTRLTVT.

J is TRBJ2-1 and V is TRBV6-5, with 8 bases identical to TRBD2. The CDR3 length is 14 residues. Germline CDR1 MNHEY, CDR2 SVGAGI. Unmatched junction bases numbered 6, after V lost 2 bases and J lost 9 bases. The DNA of the CDR3 is TGTGCCAGCAGTTACGACCAGCGGGGGTCTGAGCAGTTCTTC. Protein: CASSYDQRGSEQFF.

This clone was seen only a few times. Additional DNA sequences in this sample encode the identical CDR3. The J gene is TRBJ1-5, the V gene TRBV7-2, with D possibly matching TRBD1 (6 bases). V lost 0 bases and J lost 6, with 9 bases in between. CDR1 and CDR2 from the germline V gene are SGHTA and FQGNSA. This CDR3 contains 14 residues. CDR3 sequence (DNA): TGTGCCAGCAGCTTAGCACAGGGAAGTCAGCCCCAGCATTTT. Its protein product is CASSLAQGSQPQHF.

This chain links TRBV4-3 with TRBJ2-1; 7 bases are shared with TRBD2. V lost 4 bases, J lost 8 bases, and 11 bases stayed unmatched. Germline CDR1 LGHNA, CDR2 YSLEER. The CDR3 runs to 15 residues. The CDR3 DNA is TGCGCCAGCAGCCCGTCCTGGGGGGGGGTGGATGAGCAGTTCTTC. Protein: CASSPSWGGVDEQFF.

This clone was found a few times. The chain links TRBV7-8 to TRBJ1-3; TRBD1 matches at 9 bases. Germline-derived CDR1 and CDR2 are SGHVS and FQNEAQ. The CDR3 has 18 residues. Germline trimming cut 5 bases from V and 0 bases from J; bases unmatched to any gene: 11. CDR3 DNA sequence: TGTGCCAGCAGCGATACCGACAGGGGGGCAATCTCTGGAAACACCATATATTTT. This translates into CASSDTDRGAISGNTIYF.

This chain uses TRBV5-1 with TRBJ2-3, with 10 bases that match TRBD2. CDR3 length: 15 residues. CDR1 is SGHRS, CDR2 YFSETQ, per germline. Trimming removed 1 base from V and 3 bases from J; junction bases left unmatched: 2. This CDR3 is CASSLNSGGTDTQYF. CDR3 nucleotide sequence: TGCGCCAGCAGCTTGAATAGCGGGGGGACAGATACGCAGTATTTT.

The V gene is TRBV13, the J gene TRBJ1-2; tentatively, D is TRBD1 (5 bases). The germline CDR1 and CDR2 sequences are PRHDT and FYEKMQ (reference sequence). This CDR3 is 14 amino acids long. V was clipped by 4 bases and J by 4 bases, with 13 bases between them. CDR3 DNA: TGTGCCAGCAGCTCCCAGGAAGGGGCCTATGGCTACACCTTC. Translated: CASSSQEGAYGYTF.

A word on this clone: This CDR3 is also generated by other DNA sequences in the sample. The chain uses TRBV29-1 and TRBJ1-2; perhaps TRBD1 as D (6 bases). Trimming took off 5 bases at V and 7 bases at J, with 14 bases between the two ends. The CDR3 has 12 amino acids. From germline, CDR1 is SQVTM and CDR2 ANQGSEA. The CDR3 is CSVLKGDVGYTF. The CDR3 bases are TGCAGCGTTCTTAAGGGGGACGTTGGCTACACCTTC.

The chain is built from TRBV11-2 and TRBJ2-5; D is undetermined. The germline gives CDR1 SGHAT, CDR2 FQNNGV. With 0 bases removed from V and 6 bases from J, the gap between germline ends came to 5 bases. The CDR3 length is 12 residues. Here the CDR3 reads CASSLDLQTQYF. For the CDR3, the DNA is TGTGCCAGCAGCTTAGATCTACAGACCCAGTACTTC.

This clone was found once. The chain combines TRBV6-6 with TRBJ2-5; TRBD1 matches at 7 bases. CDR1 and CDR2 (germline): MNHNY, SVGAGI (reference sequence). Trimming took 6 bases from V and 0 from J; bases not matched to a gene: 4. This CDR3 comprises 14 residues. The CDR3 sequence: CASSTQGYQETQYF. CDR3 coding DNA: TGTGCCAGCAGCACACAGGGGTACCAAGAGACCCAGTACTTC.

CDR3 region: CASSTPGNQPQHF. The CDR3 DNA reads as TGTGCCAGCAGCACCCCAGGCAATCAGCCCCAGCATTTT. The chain is built from TRBV3-1 (or the pseudogene TRBV3-2) and TRBJ1-5; the D is unclear. This CDR3 contains 13 residues. Germline V gene lookup returns CDR1 LGHDT and CDR2 YNNKEL (reference sequence). Deletions cut 5 bases from V and 2 bases from J, with 7 bases between.

V gene TRBV5-1 combines with J gene TRBJ1-3; D gene unclear. V was cut by 4 bases and J by 3 bases, with 14 bases left in between. Germline V gives CDR1 SGHRS, CDR2 YFSETQ. This CDR3 has 15 amino acids. The CDR3, as DNA: TGCGCCAGCAGCCCCGCGAGTGTCGGTGGAAACACCATATATTTT. Translation gives CASSPASVGGNTIYF.

The chain employs TRBV28 and TRBJ2-4, with 7 bases matching TRBD1. V trimming: 8 bases; J trimming: 8 bases; junction bases outside the gene matches: 12. The length of the CDR3 is 14 residues. The germline V gene encodes CDR1 MDHEN and CDR2 SYDVKM. This chain's CDR3 is CASGPTGVRDIQYF. DNA of the CDR3: TGTGCCAGCGGGCCCACAGGGGTGAGAGACATTCAGTACTTC.

J is TRBJ2-2 and V is TRBV10-1, with a possible D match to TRBD1 (5 bases). Trimming removed 10 bases from V and 1 base from J, with 7 bases in between. The length of the CDR3 is 12 residues. In germline, CDR1 is WNHNN, CDR2 SYGVQD (reference sequence). The CDR3 sequence: CANDRNTGELFF. The CDR3 DNA follows: TGCGCCAACGACAGGAACACCGGGGAGCTGTTTTTT.